These T cell receptor beta chains were read from a single sample in a study of CD8 T cells in ankylosing spondylitis. TCRdb re-called the 5' RACE reads through MiXCR, storing one row per CDR3 protein. The repertoire holds roughly 130,000 distinct CDR3 sequences, with approximately 15% as singletons. Material for sequencing was blood, either unsorted or a sorted T cell fraction (not recorded which). The source of these receptors is a female donor with ankylosing spondylitis or in good health (not recorded which). Each CDR3 is given with its conserved first and last residue. D genes are given only for firm matches. Clone sizes are given selectively: once, few, many, or a class where the clone is expanded.

d_gene: NA
abundance: NA
j_gene: TRBJ2-2
v_gene: TRBV6-1
CDR3aa: CASTVQMNTRELFF
CDR3nt: TGTGCCAGCACGGTACAGATGAACACCAGGGAGCTGTTTTTT

d_gene: NA
abundance: few
j_gene: TRBJ2-1
v_gene: TRBV7-2
CDR3aa: CASSPGPSTPQFF
CDR3nt: TGTGCCAGCAGCCCGGGACCTTCTACCCCGCAGTTCTTC

d_gene: NA
abundance: many
j_gene: TRBJ1-2
v_gene: TRBV12-3/TRBV12-4
CDR3aa: CASSLAGWYGYTF
CDR3nt: TGTGCCAGCAGTTTAGCCGGGTGGTATGGCTACACCTTC

d_gene: NA
abundance: NA
j_gene: TRBJ2-6
v_gene: TRBV2
CDR3aa: CASLPTTGGANVLTF
CDR3nt: TGTGCCAGCCTCCCTACCACGGGTGGGGCCAACGTCCTGACTTTC

d_gene: TRBD1
abundance: NA
j_gene: TRBJ2-2
v_gene: TRBV12-3/TRBV12-4
CDR3aa: CASTTGTGGIAGELFF
CDR3nt: TGTGCCAGCACCACCGGGACAGGGGGAATAGCCGGGGAGCTGTTTTTT

d_gene: NA
abundance: few
j_gene: TRBJ2-5
v_gene: TRBV20-1
CDR3aa: CSARDYGQYF
CDR3nt: TGCAGTGCTAGAGATTATGGCCAGTACTTC

d_gene: NA
abundance: many
j_gene: TRBJ2-3
v_gene: TRBV9
CDR3aa: CASSVATLDTDTQYF
CDR3nt: TGTGCCAGCAGCGTAGCTACGCTTGACACAGATACGCAGTATTTT

d_gene: TRBD2
abundance: many
j_gene: TRBJ2-3
v_gene: TRBV7-9
CDR3aa: CASPGASGKSDTQYF
CDR3nt: TGTGCCAGCCCAGGGGCTAGCGGGAAGTCAGATACGCAGTATTTT

d_gene: NA
abundance: many
j_gene: TRBJ2-1
v_gene: TRBV20-1
CDR3aa: CSARGSRGQDNEQFF
CDR3nt: TGCAGTGCTAGAGGCTCTCGAGGACAAGACAATGAGCAGTTCTTC

d_gene: TRBD2
abundance: many
j_gene: TRBJ2-1
v_gene: TRBV28
CDR3aa: CASRTGGGGGVQNEQFF
CDR3nt: TGTGCCAGCAGGACGGGGGGTGGCGGGGGGGTTCAGAATGAGCAGTTCTTC

d_gene: TRBD1
abundance: NA
j_gene: TRBJ2-5
v_gene: TRBV23-1
CDR3aa: CASSLPRQGKRETQYF
CDR3nt: TGCGCCAGCAGTCTCCCGCGACAGGGGAAAAGAGAGACCCAGTACTTC

d_gene: NA
abundance: many
j_gene: TRBJ2-3
v_gene: TRBV7-2
CDR3aa: CASSGWGSTDTQYF
CDR3nt: TGTGCCAGCAGCGGGTGGGGGAGCACAGATACGCAGTATTTT

d_gene: NA
abundance: NA
j_gene: TRBJ2-5
v_gene: TRBV5-1
CDR3aa: CASSPWSGAQETQYF
CDR3nt: TGCGCCAGCAGCCCCTGGTCGGGGGCTCAAGAGACCCAGTACTTC

d_gene: TRBD1
abundance: NA
j_gene: TRBJ1-2
v_gene: TRBV25-1
CDR3aa: CAIGTGDGYTF
CDR3nt: TGTGCCATCGGGACAGGGGATGGCTACACCTTC

d_gene: TRBD2
abundance: many
j_gene: TRBJ2-1
v_gene: TRBV29-1
CDR3aa: CSVGTSGGISYNEQFF
CDR3nt: TGCAGCGTTGGGACTAGCGGGGGAATCTCCTACAATGAGCAGTTCTTC

d_gene: NA
abundance: few
j_gene: TRBJ1-6
v_gene: TRBV20-1
CDR3aa: CSARDERSSYNSPLHF
CDR3nt: TGCAGTGCTAGAGATGAACGGAGCTCCTATAATTCACCCCTCCACTTT

d_gene: NA
abundance: few
j_gene: TRBJ2-1
v_gene: TRBV7-9
CDR3aa: CASSLVDRYNEQFF
CDR3nt: TGTGCCAGCAGCTTAGTAGACAGGTACAATGAGCAGTTCTTC

d_gene: TRBD1
abundance: many
j_gene: TRBJ1-1
v_gene: TRBV7-2
CDR3aa: CASSSLRQGTEAFF
CDR3nt: TGTGCCAGCAGCTCTCTGAGACAGGGTACTGAAGCTTTCTTT

d_gene: NA
abundance: NA
j_gene: TRBJ1-1
v_gene: TRBV2
CDR3aa: CASSEDWGMNTEAFF
CDR3nt: TGTGCCAGCAGTGAAGATTGGGGTATGAACACTGAAGCTTTCTTT

d_gene: NA
abundance: few
j_gene: TRBJ2-1
v_gene: TRBV21-1
CDR3aa: CASGRDYNEQFF
CDR3nt: TGTGCCAGCGGCCGGGACTACAATGAGCAGTTCTTC

d_gene: NA
abundance: many
j_gene: TRBJ1-6
v_gene: TRBV12-3/TRBV12-4
CDR3aa: CASSLGLGDSPLHF
CDR3nt: TGTGCCAGCAGTTTAGGCCTCGGCGATTCACCCCTCCACTTT

d_gene: NA
abundance: few
j_gene: TRBJ2-2
v_gene: TRBV5-1
CDR3aa: CASSRGTENTGELFF
CDR3nt: TGCGCCAGCAGCCGAGGGACGGAGAACACCGGGGAGCTGTTTTTT

d_gene: NA
abundance: many
j_gene: TRBJ2-2
v_gene: TRBV5-5
CDR3aa: CASSLDPYLDTGELFF
CDR3nt: TGTGCCAGCAGCTTAGACCCCTATCTTGACACCGGGGAGCTGTTTTTT

d_gene: NA
abundance: NA
j_gene: TRBJ2-3
v_gene: TRBV5-1
CDR3aa: CASRSPSATQYF
CDR3nt: TGCGCCAGCAGGAGCCCCTCAGCTACGCAGTATTTT

d_gene: TRBD1
abundance: NA
j_gene: TRBJ1-2
v_gene: TRBV15
CDR3aa: CATSRVGGGGYGYTF
CDR3nt: TGTGCCACCAGCAGAGTGGGAGGGGGCGGCTATGGCTACACCTTC

d_gene: NA
abundance: few
j_gene: TRBJ2-5
v_gene: TRBV29-1
CDR3aa: CSAMVWQTQYF
CDR3nt: TGCAGCGCCATGGTTTGGCAGACCCAGTACTTC

d_gene: NA
abundance: few
j_gene: TRBJ1-6
v_gene: TRBV5-1
CDR3aa: CASSFDNSPLHF
CDR3nt: TGCGCCAGCAGCTTCGACAATTCACCCCTCCACTTT

d_gene: NA
abundance: few
j_gene: TRBJ2-2
v_gene: TRBV12-3/TRBV12-4
CDR3aa: CASTQGAGELFF
CDR3nt: TGTGCCAGCACCCAAGGGGCCGGGGAGCTGTTTTTT

d_gene: NA
abundance: many
j_gene: TRBJ2-7
v_gene: TRBV12-3/TRBV12-4
CDR3aa: CASSLGSGVEQYF
CDR3nt: TGTGCCAGCAGTTTAGGTTCGGGTGTCGAGCAGTACTTC

d_gene: TRBD2
abundance: many
j_gene: TRBJ2-7
v_gene: TRBV7-2
CDR3aa: CASSLVAGASEQYF
CDR3nt: TGTGCCAGCAGCTTAGTAGCGGGAGCGAGCGAGCAGTACTTC

d_gene: NA
abundance: many
j_gene: TRBJ1-5
v_gene: TRBV3-1
CDR3aa: CASSGASGNQPQHF
CDR3nt: TGTGCCAGCAGCGGTGCTTCTGGGAATCAGCCCCAGCATTTT

d_gene: TRBD2
abundance: few
j_gene: TRBJ2-2
v_gene: TRBV12-3/TRBV12-4
CDR3aa: CASVPDRAGGPIGELFF
CDR3nt: TGTGCCAGCGTGCCGGACCGTGCGGGAGGGCCGATCGGGGAGCTGTTTTTT

d_gene: NA
abundance: NA
j_gene: TRBJ2-5
v_gene: TRBV19
CDR3aa: CASRRSDSQETQYF
CDR3nt: TGTGCCAGTAGAAGATCGGACAGTCAAGAGACCCAGTACTTC

d_gene: TRBD2
abundance: many
j_gene: TRBJ2-1
v_gene: TRBV20-1
CDR3aa: CSASLAGNNEQFF
CDR3nt: TGCAGTGCTAGTTTAGCGGGGAACAATGAGCAGTTCTTC

d_gene: NA
abundance: few
j_gene: TRBJ1-5
v_gene: TRBV27
CDR3aa: CASSAGGGGQPQHF
CDR3nt: TGTGCCAGCAGCGCGGGAGGCGGGGGTCAGCCCCAGCATTTT

d_gene: NA
abundance: few
j_gene: TRBJ2-1
v_gene: TRBV14
CDR3aa: CASSPGLVDEQFF
CDR3nt: TGTGCCAGCAGCCCCGGTCTGGTGGATGAGCAGTTCTTC

d_gene: NA
abundance: NA
j_gene: TRBJ1-5
v_gene: TRBV7-2
CDR3aa: CASSPHPFGQTQPQHF
CDR3nt: TGTGCCAGCAGCCCCCACCCTTTTGGACAAACTCAGCCCCAGCATTTT

d_gene: TRBD1
abundance: few
j_gene: TRBJ2-5
v_gene: TRBV12-3/TRBV12-4
CDR3aa: CASRKPGTERETQYF
CDR3nt: TGTGCCAGCAGAAAACCGGGGACAGAACGCGAGACCCAGTACTTC

d_gene: NA
abundance: few
j_gene: TRBJ2-1
v_gene: TRBV9
CDR3aa: CASSVGLASVMGNEQFF
CDR3nt: TGTGCCAGCAGCGTAGGATTGGCTAGCGTGATGGGGAATGAGCAGTTCTTC

d_gene: TRBD1
abundance: many
j_gene: TRBJ2-7
v_gene: TRBV28
CDR3aa: CASSRSTGGGYEQYF
CDR3nt: TGTGCCAGCAGTCGCTCCACAGGGGGCGGCTACGAGCAGTACTTC

d_gene: NA
abundance: many
j_gene: TRBJ1-5
v_gene: TRBV2
CDR3aa: CASSASDRSNQPQHF
CDR3nt: TGTGCCAGCAGTGCTTCGGACAGAAGCAATCAGCCCCAGCATTTT

d_gene: TRBD2
abundance: NA
j_gene: TRBJ2-1
v_gene: TRBV5-1
CDR3aa: CASSGTSGGFSYNEQFF
CDR3nt: TGCGCCAGCAGCGGAACTAGCGGGGGTTTTTCCTACAATGAGCAGTTCTTC

d_gene: NA
abundance: many
j_gene: TRBJ2-3
v_gene: TRBV2
CDR3aa: CASRDQGTDTQYF
CDR3nt: TGTGCCAGCAGGGACCAGGGCACAGATACGCAGTATTTT

d_gene: NA
abundance: many
j_gene: TRBJ2-1
v_gene: TRBV5-1
CDR3aa: CASATGLGYVNEQFF
CDR3nt: TGCGCCAGCGCCACGGGTTTAGGTTACGTTAATGAGCAGTTCTTC

d_gene: TRBD2
abundance: NA
j_gene: TRBJ2-1
v_gene: TRBV18
CDR3aa: CASSPWRESDEQFF
CDR3nt: TGTGCCAGCTCACCATGGCGGGAGTCCGATGAGCAGTTCTTC

d_gene: TRBD2
abundance: many
j_gene: TRBJ2-3
v_gene: TRBV27
CDR3aa: CASSPFLAGDPDTQYF
CDR3nt: TGTGCCAGCAGTCCTTTCCTAGCGGGAGATCCAGATACGCAGTATTTT